One and the same sample provided the 29 T cell receptor beta chains below, sequenced in a study of blood T cells in healthy people across ages. PCR was performed a second time for about 6 to 11 cycles using a sample-barcoded 5' primer and a J-beta primer mix. TCRdb reprocessed the 5' RACE reads with MiXCR, giving one entry per CDR3 protein. The profile shows 450,000 to 700,000 distinct CDR3 sequences, 27% of them singletons. Sequenced: blood. Source of these receptors: a woman between 65 and 79 years old in good health.

In its sample, this clonotype was seen a few times. The CDR3 sequence is CSVLGTGALGGEAFF. The CDR3 region has the DNA TGCAGCGTCCTGGGGACAGGGGCTTTGGGAGGTGAAGCTTTCTTT. V gene TRBV29-1 combines with J gene TRBJ1-1; 10 bases align to TRBD1. V lost 6 bases, J lost 7 bases, and 14 bases stayed unmatched. Germline-derived CDR1 and CDR2 are SQVTM and ANQGSEA. The length of the CDR3 is 15 residues.

This clonotype was seen a few times. This chain links TRBV5-1 with TRBJ2-1; possible D gene TRBD1, 5 bases. TRBJ2-5 matches the DNA end more closely, so the J call is doubtful. The V gene's germline CDR1 is SGHRS and CDR2 YFSETQ. The CDR3 runs to 14 residues. The CDR3 DNA reads as TGCGCCAGCAGCTTGGGTGTGGGGCTAGAGACCCAGTACTTC. This codes for CASSLGVGLETQYF.

The CDR3 loop is CSAGGGTSGGALKTQYF. CDR3 DNA: TGCAGTGCTGGAGGCGGGACTAGCGGGGGGGCCTTGAAGACCCAGTACTTC. The V call is TRBV20-1, the J call TRBJ2-5; 16 positions agree with TRBD2. The CDR3 totals 17 residues. Germline V gives CDR1 DFQATT, CDR2 SNEGSKA (reference sequence). The V segment lost 5 bases and the J segment 6 bases; nucleotides outside the gene matches: 12.

The chain joins TRBV19 to TRBJ2-2, with D unclear. Germline CDR1 and CDR2: LNHDA and SQIVND (reference sequence). The CDR3 is 13 amino acids. The V gene lost 3 bases and the J gene lost 1 base, with 3 bases spanning the gap. In DNA form, the CDR3 reads TGTGCCAGTAGTATCATGAACACCGGGGAGCTGTTTTTT. It codes for CASSIMNTGELFF.

This clonotype was counted between two and nine times. The V gene is TRBV2, the J gene TRBJ1-2, with 7 bases aligning to TRBD1. The CDR3 is 14 amino acids. With 8 bases clipped from V and 8 bases from J, the junction kept 14 bases outside the gene matches. CDR1 SNHLY and CDR2 FYNNEI come from the germline V gene. CDR3 DNA sequence: TGTGCCAGCTCAACAATTCAGGGGGGGTCCGGCTACACCTTC. Translation gives CASSTIQGGSGYTF.

The V call is TRBV12-3 or TRBV12-4, the J call TRBJ2-5; D may be TRBD2 (5 bases). TRBJ2-7 matches the DNA end more closely, so the J call is doubtful. This CDR3 contains 14 residues. The CDR3 is CASGPGLISYEQYF. The DNA of the CDR3 is TGTGCCAGCGGCCCTGGACTGATATCCTACGAGCAGTACTTC.

This clonotype occurred a few times. The CDR3 region is CASSFSERGATYNEQFF. CDR3 coding DNA: TGCGCCAGCAGCTTTTCGGAGCGGGGGGCTACATACAATGAGCAGTTCTTC. The chain joins TRBV5-1 to TRBJ2-1; 9 bases map to TRBD2. The CDR3 is 17 amino acids. V was pared by 2 bases and J by 4 bases, with 10 bases of the junction left unmatched. CDR1 SGHRS and CDR2 YFSETQ come from the germline V gene.

V gene TRBV28 combines with J gene TRBJ2-7; D may be TRBD2 (6 bases). CDR1 MDHEN and CDR2 SYDVKM come from the germline V gene. With 3 bases removed from V and 3 bases from J, the gap between germline ends came to 9 bases. This CDR3 spans 13 amino acids. The DNA for the CDR3 is TGTGCCAGCAGTTTCGGGACTCTCTACGAGCAGTACTTC. It is translated as CASSFGTLYEQYF.

In its sample, this clonotype was seen once. The V call is TRBV10-3, the J call TRBJ2-7; D may be TRBD2 (6 bases). The V end was cut by 4 bases, the J end by 7 bases, with 11 bases between. In germline, CDR1 is ENHRY, CDR2 SYGVKD. CDR3 length equals 12 residues. CDR3 coding DNA: TGTGCCATCAGTGGGAGGGATGGGGAGCAGTACTTC. This sequence encodes CAISGRDGEQYF.

The V and J genes are TRBV10-3 and TRBJ1-2, with D perhaps matching TRBD1 (6 bases). This CDR3 is built from 14 residues. V dropped 2 bases and J dropped 4 bases, with 11 bases sitting between them. Per germline, CDR1 ENHRY and CDR2 SYGVKD. The chain's CDR3 is CAISEGQNSYGYTF. The CDR3 bases are TGTGCCATCAGTGAGGGACAGAACTCCTATGGCTACACCTTC.

This clonotype was seen ten or more times. The V and J genes are TRBV6-2 or TRBV6-3 and TRBJ1-5, with a possible D match to TRBD1 (6 bases). The V gene's germline CDR1 is MNHEY and CDR2 SVGEGT. The CDR3 runs to 15 residues. V gave up 5 bases and J gave up 3 bases, with 14 bases separating them. The CDR3 reads CASSEGQGHNQPQHF. The CDR3, as DNA: TGTGCCAGCAGTGAGGGCCAGGGACACAATCAGCCCCAGCATTTT.

This clonotype was observed a handful of times. The chain combines TRBV7-9 with TRBJ2-1; D gene ambiguous. Trimming left V 2 bases short and J 10 bases short, with 12 bases between. The CDR3 spans 13 residues. CDR1 and CDR2 from the germline V gene are SEHNR and FQNEAQ (reference sequence). The CDR3 is CASSLLGSSEQFF. DNA of the CDR3: TGTGCCAGCAGCTTATTAGGGTCTTCCGAGCAGTTCTTC.

This clonotype was detected a few times. The V call is TRBV6-6, the J call TRBJ2-7, with D tentatively TRBD1 (6 bases). V gave up 6 bases and J gave up 6 bases, with 12 bases separating them. The CDR3 is made up of 12 amino acids. Germline assignment: CDR1 MNHNY and CDR2 SVGAGI (reference sequence). This CDR3 reads CASSFQGSEQYF. In DNA, the CDR3 is TGTGCCAGCAGCTTCCAGGGGAGCGAGCAGTACTTC.

This sequence joins TRBV3-1 and TRBJ2-5; 8 bases map to TRBD2. The end of the DNA fits TRBJ2-7 better, so the J call may be wrong. The CDR3 runs 13 residues. Germline assignment: CDR1 LGHDT and CDR2 YNNKEL (reference sequence). CDR3 sequence (DNA): TGTGCCAGCACAACGGGGGGGCTCGACGAGCAGTACTTC. Translation gives CASTTGGLDEQYF.

The chain links TRBV7-3 to TRBJ2-2, with 7 bases that match TRBD2. CDR1 SGHTA and CDR2 FQGTGA come from the germline V gene. Germline trimming cut 5 bases from V and 0 bases from J; bases unmatched to any gene: 6. The CDR3 has 16 residues. Written as DNA, the CDR3 is TGTGCCAGCAGCCTCGGGGGGTTCGCGAACACCGGGGAGCTGTTTTTT. Amino acid sequence: CASSLGGFANTGELFF.

This clonotype was seen a handful of times. CDR3 residues: CASSPTGVGQPQHF. The DNA for the CDR3 is TGCGCCAGCAGCCCCACAGGGGTCGGGCAGCCCCAGCATTTT. This chain connects TRBV5-1 to TRBJ1-5, with TRBD1 matching over 7 bases. The germline V gene has CDR1 SGHRS and CDR2 YFSETQ. CDR3 length: 14 amino acids. V trimming: 4 bases; J trimming: 7 bases; junction bases outside the gene matches: 8.

There are a few counts of this clonotype. This chain links TRBV18 with TRBJ1-1, with D uncertain. This CDR3 has 14 amino acids. CDR1 and CDR2 from the germline V gene are KGHSH and LQKENI. Trimming took 1 base from V and 1 from J, leaving 7 bases between them. The chain's CDR3 is CASSPRRENTEAFF. The CDR3, as DNA: TGTGCCAGCTCACCACGGAGGGAGAACACTGAAGCTTTCTTT.

The V and J genes are TRBV20-1 and TRBJ2-1; D may be TRBD2 (7 bases). The germline gives CDR1 DFQATT, CDR2 SNEGSKA (reference sequence). V was clipped by 6 bases and J by 0 bases, with 27 bases between them. The CDR3 is 19 residues long. The DNA for the CDR3 is TGCAGTGCCAGGGGTCCGGGGGGTAACCATGGAGGCTCCTACAATGAGCAGTTCTTC. Protein: CSARGPGGNHGGSYNEQFF.

This clonotype showed up just a few times. The rearrangement links TRBV28 to TRBJ2-5; the D gene is possibly TRBD1 (5 bases). From germline, CDR1 is MDHEN and CDR2 SYDVKM. V was pared by 7 bases and J by 5 bases, with 8 bases between. The CDR3 covers 11 residues. The CDR3 DNA follows: TGTGCCAGCACAGGGCCGGAGACCCAGTACTTC. This gives the protein CASTGPETQYF.

The gene calls are TRBV15 and TRBJ2-5; 11 bases match TRBD2. Germline V gene sequence: CDR1 LNHNV, CDR2 YYDKDF (reference sequence). The CDR3 totals 15 residues. After removal of 1 base from V and 8 bases from J, the junction contained 6 bases not matched to a gene. In DNA form, the CDR3 reads TGTGCCACCAGCAGAGTTCGAGGACTAGCGGGTACCCAGTACTTC. Its protein is CATSRVRGLAGTQYF.

In its sample, this clonotype was seen a few times. The chain is built from TRBV4-2 and TRBJ2-5, with 8 bases that match TRBD2. Judging by the DNA end, TRBJ2-1 fits better; the J call may be wrong. CDR1 LGHNA and CDR2 YNFKEQ come from the germline V gene. The CDR3 runs to 16 residues. CDR3 in amino acids: CASSQVERGWDGEQFF. The DNA for the CDR3 is TGTGCCAGCAGCCAAGTTGAGCGGGGGTGGGATGGTGAGCAGTTCTTC.

V and J are TRBV10-3 and TRBJ1-1; D not certain. Deletions cut 4 bases from V and 1 base from J, with 4 bases between. From germline, CDR1 is ENHRY and CDR2 SYGVKD. CDR3 length equals 12 residues. CDR3 amino acids: CAISVSNTEAFF. The CDR3 DNA reads as TGTGCCATCAGTGTCTCGAACACTGAAGCTTTCTTT.

The genes are TRBV27 and TRBJ2-5; D gene unclear. Germline CDR1 MNHEY, CDR2 SMNVEV (reference sequence). With 2 bases removed from V and 7 bases from J, the gap between germline ends came to 11 bases. This CDR3 contains 13 residues. The CDR3 is CASSLRPIGTQYF. CDR3 bases: TGTGCCAGCAGTTTAAGGCCAATCGGGACCCAGTACTTC.

This clonotype has a count of ten or more. V is TRBV18 and J is TRBJ2-5; 10 nucleotides match TRBD2. The DNA end is more similar to TRBJ2-1, so the J call may be wrong. CDR3 length: 17 residues. Germline CDR1 and CDR2: KGHSH and LQKENI. CDR3 amino acids: CASSRDQSGGAYNEQFF. CDR3 bases: TGTGCCAGCTCCCGGGACCAGAGCGGGGGGGCCTACAATGAGCAGTTCTTC.

Here the CDR3 DNA reads TGTGCCAGTAGTATAAGACTAGCGACAGATACGCAGTATTTT. Amino acids: CASSIRLATDTQYF. This rearrangement joins TRBV19 to TRBJ2-3; 8 bases are a match to TRBD2. The CDR3 runs 14 residues. Trimming cost V 2 bases and J 3 bases; bases outside gene matches: 1. The germline V gene has CDR1 LNHDA and CDR2 SQIVND (reference sequence).

The rearrangement joins TRBV10-3 to TRBJ2-5; D gene ambiguous. This CDR3 has 12 amino acids. Germline assignment: CDR1 ENHRY and CDR2 SYGVKD. Trimming left V 1 base short and J 4 bases short, with 4 bases between. DNA for the CDR3: TGTGCCATCAGTGAGTACAGAGAGACCCAGTACTTC. The encoded protein is CAISEYRETQYF.

The DNA for the CDR3 is TGTGCCAGCAGTGAAGGGACAGGGGTCGAGACCCAGTACTTC. Protein product: CASSEGTGVETQYF. The chain uses TRBV2 and TRBJ2-5; 9 nucleotides align to TRBD1. Germline V lookup: CDR1 SNHLY, CDR2 FYNNEI. CDR3 length: 14 residues. The V and J ends lost 1 base and 5 bases, in that order; junction bases with no gene match: 2.

The V call is TRBV7-2, the J call TRBJ1-4, with D tentatively TRBD1 (6 bases). The V gene lost 4 bases and the J gene lost 7 bases, with 16 bases spanning the gap. Looked up from germline, CDR1 is SGHTA and CDR2 is FQGNSA. The CDR3 is 15 amino acids. CDR3 loop: CASSYGQIRGEKLFF. In DNA form, the CDR3 reads TGTGCCAGCAGCTACGGACAGATCCGTGGTGAAAAACTGTTTTTT.

This clonotype was counted at least ten times. J is TRBJ2-5 and V is TRBV12-3 or TRBV12-4, with D uncertain. This CDR3 comprises 11 residues. Trimming took 6 bases from V and 5 from J, leaving 7 bases between them. The DNA for the CDR3 is TGTGCCAGCAGCTTATTGGAGACCCAGTACTTC. Encoded protein: CASSLLETQYF.